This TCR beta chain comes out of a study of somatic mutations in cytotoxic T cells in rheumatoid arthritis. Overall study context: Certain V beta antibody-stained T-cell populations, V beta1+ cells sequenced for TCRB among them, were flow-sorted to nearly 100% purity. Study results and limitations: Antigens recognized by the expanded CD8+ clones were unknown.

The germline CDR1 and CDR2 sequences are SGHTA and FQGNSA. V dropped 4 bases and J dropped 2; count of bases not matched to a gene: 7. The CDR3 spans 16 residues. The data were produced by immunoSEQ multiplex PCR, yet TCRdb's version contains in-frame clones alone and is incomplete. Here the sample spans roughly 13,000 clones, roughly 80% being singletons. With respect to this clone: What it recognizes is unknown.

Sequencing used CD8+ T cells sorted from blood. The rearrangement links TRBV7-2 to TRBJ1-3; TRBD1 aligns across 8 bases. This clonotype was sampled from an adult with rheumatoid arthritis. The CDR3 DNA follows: TGTGCCAGCAGCTATCGACAGGGGCCCCCTGGAAACACCATATATTTT. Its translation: CASSYRQGPPGNTIYF.